This T cell receptor (beta chain) was found in a study of cytomegalovirus exposure and HLA in healthy donors. Germline-derived CDR1 and CDR2 are ENHRY and SYGVKD. The CDR3 has 13 amino acids. V gave up 4 bases and J gave up 6 bases, with 12 bases separating them. All the people who gave samples were healthy bone marrow donors. PCR involved 60 Vbeta and 13 Jbeta primers. This table comes from immunoSEQ multiplex PCR, and its TCRdb copy is limited to in-frame clones, with some not included. The top ten hold about 4.7% of the sample, which has roughly 150,000 clones, around 75% seen once. Sequencing was performed on PBMCs. The receptor was derived from a man aged 18 to 30 in good health and CMV-seropositive. This chain links TRBV10-3 with TRBJ1-1; D is unresolved. The CDR3 protein is CAISGGGRSEAFF. The CDR3 nucleotides read TGTGCCATCAGTGGAGGCGGGAGGTCTGAAGCTTTCTTT.